This T cell receptor beta chain is from a study of early T cells in non-severe SARS-CoV-2 infection. On the study more broadly: Unsorted whole blood bulk RNA was sequenced, with unpaired chains.

The protocol attached unique molecular identifiers to individual cDNA molecules. TCRdb re-derived calls from the 5' RACE reads in MiXCR, one entry per CDR3 protein. The data contain tens of thousands of distinct CDR3 sequences, roughly 4% of them singletons. Many counts were recorded for this clonotype. The V and J ends lost 4 bases and 2 bases respectively, with 5 bases between them. CDR1 and CDR2 (germline): LGHDT, YNNKEL (reference sequence). The CDR3 loop spans 13 amino acids. Sequencing used whole blood. The receptor was isolated from an adult who was a healthcare worker with PCR-confirmed SARS-CoV-2 infection or an uninfected control (not recorded which). The V gene is TRBV3-1, the J gene TRBJ1-4; possibly TRBD1 for D (5 bases). For the CDR3, the DNA is TGTGCCAGCAGCCGGGACACTAATGAAAAACTGTTTTTT. Its protein is CASSRDTNEKLFF.